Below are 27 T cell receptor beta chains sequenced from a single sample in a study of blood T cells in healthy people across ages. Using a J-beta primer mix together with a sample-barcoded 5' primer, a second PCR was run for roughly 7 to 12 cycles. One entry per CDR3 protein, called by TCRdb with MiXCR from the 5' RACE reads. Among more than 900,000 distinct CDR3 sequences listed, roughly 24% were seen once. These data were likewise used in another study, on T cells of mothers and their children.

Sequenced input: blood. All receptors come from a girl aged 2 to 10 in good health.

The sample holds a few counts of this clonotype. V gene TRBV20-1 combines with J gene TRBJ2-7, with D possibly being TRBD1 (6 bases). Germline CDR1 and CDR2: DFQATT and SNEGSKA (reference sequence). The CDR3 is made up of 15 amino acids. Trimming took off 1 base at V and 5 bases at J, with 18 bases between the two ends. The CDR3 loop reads CSARVRTQGTNEQYF. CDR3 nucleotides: TGCAGTGCTAGAGTCAGGACCCAGGGGACAAACGAGCAGTACTTC.

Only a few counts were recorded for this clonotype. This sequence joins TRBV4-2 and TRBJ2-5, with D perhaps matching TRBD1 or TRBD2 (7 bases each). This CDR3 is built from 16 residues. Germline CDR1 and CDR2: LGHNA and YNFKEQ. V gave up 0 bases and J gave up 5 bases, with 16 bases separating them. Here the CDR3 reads CASSQELTAGQETQYF. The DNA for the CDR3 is TGTGCCAGCAGCCAAGAATTAACAGCGGGACAGGAGACCCAGTACTTC.

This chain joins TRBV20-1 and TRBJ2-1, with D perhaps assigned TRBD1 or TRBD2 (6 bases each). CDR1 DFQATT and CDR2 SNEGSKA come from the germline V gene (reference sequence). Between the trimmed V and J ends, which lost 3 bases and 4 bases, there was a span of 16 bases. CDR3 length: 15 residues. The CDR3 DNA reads TGCAGTGCTAGTACGAAGGGGGGAACTTACAATGAGCAGTTCTTC. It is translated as CSASTKGGTYNEQFF.

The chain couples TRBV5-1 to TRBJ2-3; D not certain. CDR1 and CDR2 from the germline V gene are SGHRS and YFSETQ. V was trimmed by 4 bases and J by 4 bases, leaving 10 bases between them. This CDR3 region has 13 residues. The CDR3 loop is CASSQATADTQYF. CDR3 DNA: TGCGCCAGCAGCCAAGCGACTGCAGATACGCAGTATTTT.

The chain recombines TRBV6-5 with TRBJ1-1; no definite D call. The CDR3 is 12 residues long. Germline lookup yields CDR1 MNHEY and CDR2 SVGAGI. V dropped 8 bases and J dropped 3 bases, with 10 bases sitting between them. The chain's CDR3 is CASGIRDTEAFF. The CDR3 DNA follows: TGTGCCAGCGGGATTCGGGACACTGAAGCTTTCTTT.

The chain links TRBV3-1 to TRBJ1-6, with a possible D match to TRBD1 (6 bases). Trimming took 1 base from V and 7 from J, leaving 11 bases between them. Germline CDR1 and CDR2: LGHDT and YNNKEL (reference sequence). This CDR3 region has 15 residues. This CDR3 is CASSQVSGANSPLHF. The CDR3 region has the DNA TGTGCCAGCAGCCAAGTATCAGGGGCCAATTCACCCCTCCACTTT.

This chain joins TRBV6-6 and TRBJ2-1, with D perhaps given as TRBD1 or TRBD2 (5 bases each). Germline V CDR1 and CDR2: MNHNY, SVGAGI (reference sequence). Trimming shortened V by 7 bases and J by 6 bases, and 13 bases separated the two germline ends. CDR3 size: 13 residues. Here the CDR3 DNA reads TGTGCCAGCATTGCCGGGGCAGTCAATGAGCAGTTCTTC. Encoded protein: CASIAGAVNEQFF.

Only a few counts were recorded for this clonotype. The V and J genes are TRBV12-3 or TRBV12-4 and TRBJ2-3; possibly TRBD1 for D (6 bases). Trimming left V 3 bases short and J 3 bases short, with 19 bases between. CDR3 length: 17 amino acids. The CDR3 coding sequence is TGTGCCAGCAGTTTTGGCTCCGGAAGGGGGACGACAGATACGCAGTATTTT. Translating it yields CASSFGSGRGTTDTQYF.

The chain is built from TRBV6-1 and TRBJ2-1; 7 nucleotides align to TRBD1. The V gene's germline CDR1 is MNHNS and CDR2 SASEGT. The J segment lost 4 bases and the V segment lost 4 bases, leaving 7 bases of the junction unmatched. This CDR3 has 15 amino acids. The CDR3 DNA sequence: TGTGCCAGCAGTGTGAGTCCGGGACAGTACAATGAGCAGTTCTTC. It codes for CASSVSPGQYNEQFF.

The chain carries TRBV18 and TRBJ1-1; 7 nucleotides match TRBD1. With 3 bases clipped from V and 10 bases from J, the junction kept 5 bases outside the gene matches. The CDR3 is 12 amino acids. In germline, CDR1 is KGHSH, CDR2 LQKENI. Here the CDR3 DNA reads TGTGCCAGCTCACCCACAGGGGAGGGAGCTTTCTTT. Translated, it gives CASSPTGEGAFF.

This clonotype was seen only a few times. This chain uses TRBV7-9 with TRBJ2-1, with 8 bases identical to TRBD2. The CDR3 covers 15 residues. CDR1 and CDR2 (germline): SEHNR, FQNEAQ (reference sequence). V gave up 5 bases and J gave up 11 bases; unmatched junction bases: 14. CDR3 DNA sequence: TGTGCCAGCAGCCCTACAGGACTAGCATGGGGAAAGCAGTTCTTC. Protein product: CASSPTGLAWGKQFF.

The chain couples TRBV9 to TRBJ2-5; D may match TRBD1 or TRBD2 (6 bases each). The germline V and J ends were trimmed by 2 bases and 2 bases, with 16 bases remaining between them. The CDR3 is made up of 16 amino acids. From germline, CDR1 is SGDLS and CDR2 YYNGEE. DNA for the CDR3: TGTGCCAGCAGCGTCGGACTGGGGGGCATTCAAGAGACCCAGTACTTC. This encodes CASSVGLGGIQETQYF.

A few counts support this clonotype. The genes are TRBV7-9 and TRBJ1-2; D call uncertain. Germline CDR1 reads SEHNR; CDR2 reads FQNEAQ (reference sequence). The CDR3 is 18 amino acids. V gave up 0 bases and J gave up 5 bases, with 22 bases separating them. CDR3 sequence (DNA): TGTGCCAGCAGCTTAGCCTCCGAACATGCGGACCGGGGATATGGCTACACCTTC. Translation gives CASSLASEHADRGYGYTF. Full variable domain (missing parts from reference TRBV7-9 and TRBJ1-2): DTGVSQNPRHKITKRGQNVTFRCDPISEHNRLYWYRQTLGQGPEFLTYFQNEAQLEKSRLLSDRFSAERPKGSFSTLEIQRTEQGDSAMYLCASSLASEHADRGYGYTFGSGTRLTVV.

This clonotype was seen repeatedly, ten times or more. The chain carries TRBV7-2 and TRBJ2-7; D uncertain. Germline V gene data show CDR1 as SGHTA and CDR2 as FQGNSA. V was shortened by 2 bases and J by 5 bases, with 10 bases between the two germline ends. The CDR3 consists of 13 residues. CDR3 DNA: TGTGCCAGCAGCTTAACTCCAAGAAACGAGCAGTACTTC. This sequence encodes CASSLTPRNEQYF. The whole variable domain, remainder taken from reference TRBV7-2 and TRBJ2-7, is GAGVSQSPSNKVTEKGKDVELRCDPISGHTALYWYRQSLGQGLEFLIYFQGNSAPDKSGLPSDRFSAERTGGSVSTLTIQRTQQEDSAVYLCASSLTPRNEQYFGPGTRLTVT.

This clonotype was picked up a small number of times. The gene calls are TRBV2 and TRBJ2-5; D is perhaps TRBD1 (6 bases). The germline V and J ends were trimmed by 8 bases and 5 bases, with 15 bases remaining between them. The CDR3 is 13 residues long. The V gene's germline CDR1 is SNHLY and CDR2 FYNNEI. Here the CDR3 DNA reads TGTGCCAGCGGGCCACAGGGTGACGAGACCCAGTACTTC. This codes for CASGPQGDETQYF.

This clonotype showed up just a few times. In DNA, the CDR3 is TGCAGCGTTCGTAGTGGGGCTTCCTACTACAATGAGCAGTTCTTC. Translating gives CSVRSGASYYNEQFF. The chain combines TRBV29-1 with TRBJ2-1, with TRBD1 as a possible D gene (5 bases). CDR3 length: 15 residues. Trimming removed 5 bases at V and 3 bases at J, with 17 bases between. Per the germline V gene, CDR1 is SQVTM and CDR2 is ANQGSEA.

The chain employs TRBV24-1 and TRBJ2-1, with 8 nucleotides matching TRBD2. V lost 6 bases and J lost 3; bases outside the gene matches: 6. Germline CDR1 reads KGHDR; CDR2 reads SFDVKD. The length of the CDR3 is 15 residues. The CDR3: CATSQGTRSYNEQFF. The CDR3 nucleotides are TGTGCCACCAGTCAGGGGACTAGGAGCTACAATGAGCAGTTCTTC.

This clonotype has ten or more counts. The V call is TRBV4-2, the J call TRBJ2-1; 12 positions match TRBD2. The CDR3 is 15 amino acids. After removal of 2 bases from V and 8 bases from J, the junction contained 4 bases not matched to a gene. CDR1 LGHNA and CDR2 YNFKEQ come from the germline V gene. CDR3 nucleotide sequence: TGTGCCAGCAGCCAACTAGCGGGGGGGAAATATGAGCAGTTCTTC. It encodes CASSQLAGGKYEQFF.

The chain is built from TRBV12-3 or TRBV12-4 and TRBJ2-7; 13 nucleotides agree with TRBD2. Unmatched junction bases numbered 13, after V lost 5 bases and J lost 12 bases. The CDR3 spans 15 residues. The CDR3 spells CASSRLAGGLRGVYF. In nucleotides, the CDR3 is TGTGCCAGCAGTCGACTAGCGGGAGGCCTTCGGGGCGTGTACTTC.

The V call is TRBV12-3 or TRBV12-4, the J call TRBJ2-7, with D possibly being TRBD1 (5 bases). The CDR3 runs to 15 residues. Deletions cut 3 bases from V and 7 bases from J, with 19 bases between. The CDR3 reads CASSFVRQDISEQYF. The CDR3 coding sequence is TGTGCCAGCAGTTTCGTAAGGCAGGACATCTCGGAGCAGTACTTC.

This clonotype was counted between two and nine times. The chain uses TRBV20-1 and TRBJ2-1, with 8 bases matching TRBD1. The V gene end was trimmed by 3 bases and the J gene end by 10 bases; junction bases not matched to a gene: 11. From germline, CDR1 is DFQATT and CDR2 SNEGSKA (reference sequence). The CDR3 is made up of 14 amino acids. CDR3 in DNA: TGCAGTGCTAGGGATGTCCAGGGGGCCTGGGAGCAGTTCTTC. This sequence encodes CSARDVQGAWEQFF.

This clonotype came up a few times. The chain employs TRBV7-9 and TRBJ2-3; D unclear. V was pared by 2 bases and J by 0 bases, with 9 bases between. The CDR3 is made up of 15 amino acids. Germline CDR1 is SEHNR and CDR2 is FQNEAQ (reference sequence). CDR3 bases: TGTGCCAGCAGCTTAAAGGTGGGGAGCACAGATACGCAGTATTTT. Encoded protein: CASSLKVGSTDTQYF.

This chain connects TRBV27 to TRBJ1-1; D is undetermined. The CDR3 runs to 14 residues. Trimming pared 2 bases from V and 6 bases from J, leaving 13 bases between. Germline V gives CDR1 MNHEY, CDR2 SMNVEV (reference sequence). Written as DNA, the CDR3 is TGTGCCAGCAGTTTACCATTGTCCCGAGCTGAAGCTTTCTTT. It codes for CASSLPLSRAEAFF.

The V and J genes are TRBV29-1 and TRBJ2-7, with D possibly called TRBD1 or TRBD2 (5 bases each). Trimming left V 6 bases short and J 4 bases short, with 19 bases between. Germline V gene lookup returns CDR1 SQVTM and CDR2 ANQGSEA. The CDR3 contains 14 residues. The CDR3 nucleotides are TGCAGCGTCGGGGACGGGGAGCATTTTTACGAGCAGTACTTC. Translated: CSVGDGEHFYEQYF.

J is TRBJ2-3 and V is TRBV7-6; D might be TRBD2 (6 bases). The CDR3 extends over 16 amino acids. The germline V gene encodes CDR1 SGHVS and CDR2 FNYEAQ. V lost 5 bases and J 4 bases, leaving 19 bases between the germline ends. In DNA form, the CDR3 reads TGTGCCAGCAGCCCCCCCGGGACTCCCGAGGCAGATACGCAGTATTTT. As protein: CASSPPGTPEADTQYF.

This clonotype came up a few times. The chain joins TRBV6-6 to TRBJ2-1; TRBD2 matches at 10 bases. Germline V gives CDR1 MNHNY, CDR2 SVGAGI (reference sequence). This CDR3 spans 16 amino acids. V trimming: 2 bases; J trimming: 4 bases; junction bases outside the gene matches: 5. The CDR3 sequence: CASSYLAGASYNEQFF. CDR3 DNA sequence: TGTGCCAGCAGTTACCTAGCGGGAGCTTCGTACAATGAGCAGTTCTTC.

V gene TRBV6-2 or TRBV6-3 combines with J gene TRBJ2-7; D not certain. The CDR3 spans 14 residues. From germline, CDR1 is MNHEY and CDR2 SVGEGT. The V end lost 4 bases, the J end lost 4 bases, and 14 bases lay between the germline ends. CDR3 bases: TGTGCCAGCAGTTTGAACAGACCCCTTTACGAGCAGTACTTC. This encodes CASSLNRPLYEQYF.